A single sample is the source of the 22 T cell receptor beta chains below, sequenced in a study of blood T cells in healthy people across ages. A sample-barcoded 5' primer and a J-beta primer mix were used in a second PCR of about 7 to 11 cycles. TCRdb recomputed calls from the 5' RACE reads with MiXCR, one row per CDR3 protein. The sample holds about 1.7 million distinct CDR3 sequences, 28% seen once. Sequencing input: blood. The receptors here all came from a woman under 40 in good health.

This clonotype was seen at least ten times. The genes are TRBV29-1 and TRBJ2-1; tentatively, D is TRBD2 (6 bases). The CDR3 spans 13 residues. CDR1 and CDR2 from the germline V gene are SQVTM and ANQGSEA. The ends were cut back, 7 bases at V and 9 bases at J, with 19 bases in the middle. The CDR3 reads CSARSGPGGEQFF. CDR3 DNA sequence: TGCAGCGCCCGGTCGGGCCCCGGGGGTGAGCAGTTCTTC.

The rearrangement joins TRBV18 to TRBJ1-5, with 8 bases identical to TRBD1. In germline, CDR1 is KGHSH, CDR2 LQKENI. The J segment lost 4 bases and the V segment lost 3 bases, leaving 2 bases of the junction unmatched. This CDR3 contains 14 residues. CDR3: CASSPGQENQPQHF. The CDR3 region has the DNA TGTGCCAGCTCACCGGGACAGGAGAATCAGCCCCAGCATTTT.

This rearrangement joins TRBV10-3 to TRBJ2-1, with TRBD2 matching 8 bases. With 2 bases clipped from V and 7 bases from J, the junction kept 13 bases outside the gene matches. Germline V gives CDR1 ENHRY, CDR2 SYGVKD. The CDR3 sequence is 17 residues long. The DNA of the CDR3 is TGTGCCATCAGTGAGCCGAGAAGCGGGGGATTTAGGAATGAGCAGTTCTTC. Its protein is CAISEPRSGGFRNEQFF.

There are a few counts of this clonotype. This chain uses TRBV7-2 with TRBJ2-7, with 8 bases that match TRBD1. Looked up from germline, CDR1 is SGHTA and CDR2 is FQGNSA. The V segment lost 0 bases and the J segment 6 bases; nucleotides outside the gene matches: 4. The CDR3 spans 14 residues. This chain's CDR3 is CASSLARTGSEQYF. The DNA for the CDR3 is TGTGCCAGCAGCTTAGCGCGGACAGGGAGCGAGCAGTACTTC. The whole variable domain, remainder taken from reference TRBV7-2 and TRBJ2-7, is GAGVSQSPSNKVTEKGKDVELRCDPISGHTALYWYRQSLGQGLEFLIYFQGNSAPDKSGLPSDRFSAERTGGSVSTLTIQRTQQEDSAVYLCASSLARTGSEQYFGPGTRLTVT.

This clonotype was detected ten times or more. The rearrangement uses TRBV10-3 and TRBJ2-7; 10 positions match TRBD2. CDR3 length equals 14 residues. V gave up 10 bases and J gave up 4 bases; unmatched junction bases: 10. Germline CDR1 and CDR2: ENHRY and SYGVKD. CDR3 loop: CATGASGSRYEQYF. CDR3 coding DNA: TGTGCCACTGGGGCTAGCGGGAGTCGGTACGAGCAGTACTTC.

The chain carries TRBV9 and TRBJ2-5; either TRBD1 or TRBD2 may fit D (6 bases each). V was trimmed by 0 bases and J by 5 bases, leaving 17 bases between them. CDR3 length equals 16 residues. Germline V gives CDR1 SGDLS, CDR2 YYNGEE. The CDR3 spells CASSVAVGGRWETQYF. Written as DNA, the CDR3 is TGTGCCAGCAGCGTAGCTGTCGGGGGCCGGTGGGAGACCCAGTACTTC.

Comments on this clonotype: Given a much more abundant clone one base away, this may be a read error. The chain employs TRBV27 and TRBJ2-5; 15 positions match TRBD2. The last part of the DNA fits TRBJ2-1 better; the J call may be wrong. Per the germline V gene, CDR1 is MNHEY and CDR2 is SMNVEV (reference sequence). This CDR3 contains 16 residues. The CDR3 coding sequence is TGTGCCCAAGGGACTAGCGGGGGGTATATCCAAGAGACCCAGTTCTTC. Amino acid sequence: CAQGTSGGYIQETQFF.

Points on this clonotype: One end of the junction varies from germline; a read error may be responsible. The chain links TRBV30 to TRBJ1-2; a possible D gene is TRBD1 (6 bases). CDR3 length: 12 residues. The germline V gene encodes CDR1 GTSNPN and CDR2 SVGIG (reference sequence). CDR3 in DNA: TGCGCCTGGTCTTCGGGGGGCGTTGGCTACACCTTC. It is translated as CAWSSGGVGYTF.

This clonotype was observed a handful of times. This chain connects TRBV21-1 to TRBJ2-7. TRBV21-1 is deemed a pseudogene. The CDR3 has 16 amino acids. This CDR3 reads CASSKFVLASSYEQYF. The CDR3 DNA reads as TGTGCCAGCAGCAAATTTGTCTTAGCAAGTTCCTACGAGCAGTACTTC.

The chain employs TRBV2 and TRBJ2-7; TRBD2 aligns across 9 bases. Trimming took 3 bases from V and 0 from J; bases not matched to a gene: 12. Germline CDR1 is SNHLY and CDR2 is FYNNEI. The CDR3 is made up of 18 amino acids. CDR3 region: CASSDDSGGRGTSYEQYF. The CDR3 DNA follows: TGTGCCAGCAGTGATGATAGCGGGGGCCGTGGGACCTCCTACGAGCAGTACTTC.

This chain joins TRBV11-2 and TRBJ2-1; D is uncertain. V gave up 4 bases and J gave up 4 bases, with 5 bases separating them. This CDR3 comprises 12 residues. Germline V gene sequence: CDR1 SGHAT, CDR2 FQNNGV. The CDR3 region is CASSWKYNEQFF. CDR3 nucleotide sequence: TGTGCCAGCAGCTGGAAGTACAATGAGCAGTTCTTC.

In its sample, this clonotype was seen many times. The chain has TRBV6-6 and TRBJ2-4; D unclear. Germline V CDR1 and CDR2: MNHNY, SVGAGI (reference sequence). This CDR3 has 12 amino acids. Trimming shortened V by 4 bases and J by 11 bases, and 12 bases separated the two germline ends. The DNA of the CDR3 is TGTGCCAGCAGTTCTTCTAGTGGATTTCAGTACTTC. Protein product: CASSSSSGFQYF.

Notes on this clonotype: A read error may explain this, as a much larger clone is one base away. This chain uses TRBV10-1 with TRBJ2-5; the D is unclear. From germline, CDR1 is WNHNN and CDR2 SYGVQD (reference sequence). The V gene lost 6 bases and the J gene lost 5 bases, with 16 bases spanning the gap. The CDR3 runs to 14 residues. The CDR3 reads CASRETDSLETQYF. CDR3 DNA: TGCGCCAGCAGGGAAACCGACTCTCTGGAGACCCAGTACTTC.

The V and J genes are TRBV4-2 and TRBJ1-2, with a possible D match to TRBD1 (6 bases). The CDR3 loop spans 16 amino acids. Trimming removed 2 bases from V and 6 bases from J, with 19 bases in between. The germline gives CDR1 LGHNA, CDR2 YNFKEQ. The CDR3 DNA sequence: TGTGCCAGCAGCCAACCCTCTCCCCCGGGGGCGAATGGCTACACCTTC. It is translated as CASSQPSPPGANGYTF.

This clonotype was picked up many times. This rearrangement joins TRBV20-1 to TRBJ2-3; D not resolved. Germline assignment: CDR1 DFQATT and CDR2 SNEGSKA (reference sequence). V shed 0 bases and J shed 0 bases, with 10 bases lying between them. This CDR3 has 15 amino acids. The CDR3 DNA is TGCAGTGCTAGAGATGCTGGGCTAAGCACAGATACGCAGTATTTT. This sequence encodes CSARDAGLSTDTQYF.

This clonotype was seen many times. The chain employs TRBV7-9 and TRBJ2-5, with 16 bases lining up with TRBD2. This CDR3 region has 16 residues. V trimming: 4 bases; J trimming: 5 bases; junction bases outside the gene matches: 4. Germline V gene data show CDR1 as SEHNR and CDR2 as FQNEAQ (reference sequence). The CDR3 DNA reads TGTGCCAGCAGCTCGGGACTAGCGGGGGGGATCGAGACCCAGTACTTC. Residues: CASSSGLAGGIETQYF.

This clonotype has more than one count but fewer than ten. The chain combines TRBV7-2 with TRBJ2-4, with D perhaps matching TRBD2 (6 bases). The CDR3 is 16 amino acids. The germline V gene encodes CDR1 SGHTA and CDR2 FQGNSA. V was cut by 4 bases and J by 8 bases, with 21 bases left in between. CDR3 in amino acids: CASSSPGRTREDIQYF. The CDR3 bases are TGTGCCAGCAGCTCGCCGGGACGCACAAGGGAGGACATTCAGTACTTC.

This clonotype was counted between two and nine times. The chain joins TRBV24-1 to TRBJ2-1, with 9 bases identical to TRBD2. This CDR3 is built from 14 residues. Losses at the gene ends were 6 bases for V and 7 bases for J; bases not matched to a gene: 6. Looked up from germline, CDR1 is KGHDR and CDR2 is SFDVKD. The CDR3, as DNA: TGTGCCACCAGTTCAGGACTAGCGTCGAATGAGCAGTTCTTC. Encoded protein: CATSSGLASNEQFF.

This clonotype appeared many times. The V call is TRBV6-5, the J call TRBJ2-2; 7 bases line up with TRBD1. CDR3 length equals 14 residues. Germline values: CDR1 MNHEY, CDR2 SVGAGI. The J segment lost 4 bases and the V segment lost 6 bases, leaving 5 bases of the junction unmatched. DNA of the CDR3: TGTGCCAGCAGATCCGGGACAGCCACCGGGGAGCTGTTTTTT. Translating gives CASRSGTATGELFF.

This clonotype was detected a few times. The CDR3 protein is CASSRRGGSPLHF. In nucleotides, the CDR3 is TGTGCCAGCAGCCGACGAGGGGGCTCACCCCTCCACTTT. This rearrangement joins TRBV12-3 or TRBV12-4 to TRBJ1-6, with TRBD1 matching 7 bases. The CDR3 length is 13 residues. V lost 6 bases and J lost 10; bases outside the gene matches: 6.

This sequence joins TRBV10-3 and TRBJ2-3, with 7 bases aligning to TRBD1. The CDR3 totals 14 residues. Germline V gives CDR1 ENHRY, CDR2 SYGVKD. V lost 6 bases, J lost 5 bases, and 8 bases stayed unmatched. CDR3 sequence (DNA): TGTGCCATCAGAGGGGACAGCTCCGGAGATACGCAGTATTTT. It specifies CAIRGDSSGDTQYF.

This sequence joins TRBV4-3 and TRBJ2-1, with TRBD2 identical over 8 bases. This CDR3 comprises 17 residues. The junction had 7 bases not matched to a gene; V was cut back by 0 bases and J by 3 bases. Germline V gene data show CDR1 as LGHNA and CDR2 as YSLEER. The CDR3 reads CASSQETPGRGYNEQFF. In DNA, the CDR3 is TGCGCCAGCAGCCAAGAGACTCCCGGGAGGGGCTACAATGAGCAGTTCTTC.